Following are 8 T cell receptor beta chains from one sample sequenced in a study of blood T cells in healthy people across ages. Primers used in a second PCR of about 7 to 11 cycles were a sample-barcoded 5' primer and a J-beta primer mix. Each CDR3 protein is one row after TCRdb ran MiXCR on the 5' RACE reads. The sample has 1 million to 1.2 million distinct CDR3 sequences; around two fifths are singletons. Sequences were obtained from blood. These receptors originate from a man between 18 and 35 years old in good health.

J is TRBJ1-1 and V is TRBV7-2; TRBD1 is a possible D gene (5 bases). The V end lost 5 bases, the J end lost 8 bases, and 18 bases lay between the germline ends. CDR1 and CDR2 from the germline V gene are SGHTA and FQGNSA. The CDR3 length is 14 residues. The CDR3 is CASSPTPGSGEAFF. The CDR3, as DNA: TGTGCCAGCAGCCCAACTCCAGGGTCGGGGGAAGCTTTCTTT.

This rearrangement joins TRBV6-2 or TRBV6-3 to TRBJ2-7; 9 bases are a match to TRBD2. Germline V gene lookup returns CDR1 MNHEY and CDR2 SVGEGT. The CDR3 sequence is 15 residues long. Unmatched junction bases numbered 2, after V lost 2 bases and J lost 0 bases. CDR3 DNA: TGTGCCAGCAGTTACGAGCGGGGGGACTCCTACGAGCAGTACTTC. It specifies CASSYERGDSYEQYF.

The gene calls are TRBV20-1 and TRBJ2-7, with 9 nucleotides matching TRBD1. J lost 7 bases, V lost 5 bases, and 12 bases had no gene match. The CDR3 has 14 amino acids. CDR1 DFQATT and CDR2 SNEGSKA come from the germline V gene (reference sequence). The CDR3, as DNA: TGCAGTGCTGACCCGGGACAGGGATACAATGAGCAGTACTTC. Protein sequence: CSADPGQGYNEQYF.

The chain links TRBV5-1 to TRBJ2-3; tentatively, D is TRBD2 (5 bases). This CDR3 spans 14 amino acids. Germline V gene data show CDR1 as SGHRS and CDR2 as YFSETQ. V gave up 4 bases and J gave up 2 bases, with 11 bases separating them. Written as DNA, the CDR3 is TGCGCCAGCAGCGCGGACTTCCTCACAGATACGCAGTATTTT. As protein: CASSADFLTDTQYF.

This clonotype was seen only a few times. The genes are TRBV11-2 and TRBJ2-3, with 8 bases identical to TRBD2. This CDR3 spans 16 amino acids. J was trimmed by 4 bases and V by 0 bases; bases with no gene match: 6. CDR1 is SGHAT and CDR2 is FQNNGV in the germline V gene. For the CDR3, the DNA is TGTGCCAGCAGCTTAGACGGGGGGGTCGGGGCAGATACGCAGTATTTT. Its protein is CASSLDGGVGADTQYF.

Many counts were recorded for this clonotype. The chain is built from TRBV20-1 and TRBJ1-2, with D unresolved. The germline V gene encodes CDR1 DFQATT and CDR2 SNEGSKA (reference sequence). V lost 4 bases and J 8 bases, leaving 8 bases between the germline ends. This CDR3 has 10 amino acids. Here the CDR3 reads CSAKPDGYTF. Here the CDR3 DNA reads TGCAGTGCTAAGCCGGACGGCTACACCTTC.

The rearrangement joins TRBV6-7 to TRBJ2-7, with TRBD1 matching 7 bases. TRBV6-7 is treated as an ORF (open reading frame) with a function not yet certain. The CDR3 loop spans 16 amino acids. With V trimmed by 0 bases and J by 1 base, 6 bases remained unmatched. The CDR3 DNA follows: TGTGCCAGCAGTTACTCGAAACAGGGGCTTTCCTACGAGCAGTACTTC. Translation: CASSYSKQGLSYEQYF.

A single count supports this clonotype. The chain recombines TRBV20-1 with TRBJ2-7; 9 bases are shared with TRBD2. This CDR3 spans 13 amino acids. Looked up from germline, CDR1 is DFQATT and CDR2 is SNEGSKA (reference sequence). J was trimmed by 3 bases and V by 3 bases; bases with no gene match: 3. The DNA for the CDR3 is TGCAGTGCTAGGGAACTAGCGGGCTACGAGCAGTACTTC. It encodes CSARELAGYEQYF.